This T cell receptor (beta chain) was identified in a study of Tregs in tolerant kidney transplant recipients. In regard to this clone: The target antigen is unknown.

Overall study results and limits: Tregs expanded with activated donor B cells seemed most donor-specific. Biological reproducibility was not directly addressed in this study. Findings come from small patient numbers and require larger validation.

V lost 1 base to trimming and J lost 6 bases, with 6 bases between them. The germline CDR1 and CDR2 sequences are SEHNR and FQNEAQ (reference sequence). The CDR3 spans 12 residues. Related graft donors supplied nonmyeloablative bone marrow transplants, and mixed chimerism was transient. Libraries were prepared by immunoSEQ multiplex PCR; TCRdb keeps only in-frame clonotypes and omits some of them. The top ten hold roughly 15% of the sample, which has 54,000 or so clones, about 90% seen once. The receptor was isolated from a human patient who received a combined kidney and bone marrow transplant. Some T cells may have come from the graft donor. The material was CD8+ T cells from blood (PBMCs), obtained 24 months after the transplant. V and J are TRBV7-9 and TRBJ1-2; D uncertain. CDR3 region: CASSLVVDGYTF. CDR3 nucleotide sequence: TGTGCCAGCAGCTTAGTTGTAGATGGCTACACCTTC.